These 9 T cell receptor beta chains share one sample of origin, sequenced in a study of blood T cell repertoires in COVID-19. Assay used: immunoSEQ multiplex PCR; TCRdb lists only in-frame clones, some missing. Seen here are about 140,000 clones, more than 60% observed once, and the top ten hold roughly 8.9%. Sequencing was carried out using peripheral blood. These receptors all stem from a woman between 50 and 59 years old with active or convalescent COVID-19.

The chain combines TRBV6-5 with TRBJ2-7, with TRBD2 matching over 8 bases. The CDR3 runs 14 residues. V dropped 5 bases and J dropped 4; count of bases not matched to a gene: 7. CDR1 is MNHEY, CDR2 SVGAGI, per germline. Written as DNA, the CDR3 is TGTGCCAGCAGTCTAAGCGGGAGAGGGTACGAGCAGTACTTC. Translating it yields CASSLSGRGYEQYF.

This chain links TRBV18 with TRBJ1-6, with no clear D. This CDR3 region has 13 residues. Trimming left V 2 bases short and J 8 bases short, with 7 bases between. Looked up from germline, CDR1 is KGHSH and CDR2 is LQKENI. The CDR3 DNA is TGTGCCAGCTCACCAGATCGGGATTCACCCCTCCACTTT. It yields the protein CASSPDRDSPLHF.

A few counts support this clone. The V call is TRBV6-2 or TRBV6-3, the J call TRBJ1-2, with 9 nucleotides matching TRBD1. CDR1 and CDR2 from the germline V gene are MNHEY and SVGEGT. The CDR3 contains 15 residues. The J segment lost 4 bases and the V segment lost 5 bases, leaving 8 bases of the junction unmatched. CDR3 sequence (DNA): TGTGCCAGCAGTCGTCCCGGGACAGGGACCTATGGCTACACCTTC. Translating gives CASSRPGTGTYGYTF.

Worth noting for this clone: The junction does not match germline at one end; this may be a read error. CDR3: CASTLINSYEQYF. As DNA, the CDR3 is TGTGCCAGCACCTTAATCAATAGCTACGAGCAGTACTTC. This chain links TRBV7-9 with TRBJ2-7; no clear D. The CDR3 covers 13 residues. Germline loops: CDR1 SEHNR, CDR2 FQNEAQ (reference sequence).

The sample holds a few counts of this clone. The chain joins TRBV7-2 to TRBJ2-1, with 7 bases matching TRBD2. The CDR3 runs to 16 residues. Losses at the gene ends were 1 base for V and 1 base for J; bases not matched to a gene: 4. Germline V lookup: CDR1 SGHTA, CDR2 FQGNSA. The DNA of the CDR3 is TGTGCCAGCAGCTTAGATCCAGCGGGGTCCTACAATGAGCAGTTCTTC. Translating it yields CASSLDPAGSYNEQFF.

The chain has TRBV14 and TRBJ1-3; D is unclear. Germline V gene data show CDR1 as SGHDN and CDR2 as FVKESK. Trimming left V 1 base short and J 0 bases short, with 7 bases between. This CDR3 has 15 amino acids. Here the CDR3 reads CASSQVTTSGNTIYF. For the CDR3, the DNA is TGTGCCAGCAGCCAAGTTACAACCTCTGGAAACACCATATATTTT.

The chain couples TRBV19 to TRBJ1-2; no clear D. The CDR3 has 14 residues. Germline CDR1 and CDR2: LNHDA and SQIVND (reference sequence). Trimming removed 1 base from V and 5 bases from J, with 11 bases in between. The CDR3 loop reads CASSIGGGSYGYTF. Written as DNA, the CDR3 is TGTGCCAGTAGTATAGGTGGCGGTTCGTATGGCTACACCTTC.

The rearrangement joins TRBV10-2 to TRBJ2-1, with D perhaps matching TRBD1 (6 bases). Germline V gene data show CDR1 as WSHSY and CDR2 as SAAADI. This CDR3 contains 15 residues. Trimming cost V 5 bases and J 2 bases, with 13 bases left between them. CDR3: CASSPPGTTYNEQFF. CDR3 nucleotide sequence: TGCGCCAGCAGTCCCCCCGGGACAACCTACAATGAGCAGTTCTTC.

The chain carries TRBV7-2 and TRBJ2-7; perhaps TRBD2 as D (6 bases). Germline V CDR1 and CDR2: SGHTA, FQGNSA. V dropped 5 bases and J dropped 4 bases, with 12 bases sitting between them. The CDR3 consists of 13 residues. The CDR3 loop reads CASSLTSIYEQYF. CDR3 nucleotides: TGTGCCAGCAGCCTTACTAGCATTTACGAGCAGTACTTC.